The clone carrying this T cell receptor (beta chain) was counted a few times. The antigen is not known. Trimming removed 5 bases from V and 2 bases from J; junction bases left unmatched: 16. This CDR3 has 18 residues. Looked up from germline, CDR1 is LNHDA and CDR2 is SQIVND (reference sequence). TCR beta CDR3 region amplification was performed from RNA transcripts. TCR CDR3 underwent first-round RT-PCR with the HTBI primer set. TCRdb itself ran the multiplex PCR reads through MiXCR, one entry per CDR3 protein. The sample contains hundreds of thousands of distinct CDR3 sequences, 15% to 20% of which appear only once. Thyroid ultrasound and orbital computed tomography, with clinical symptoms and serum thyroxine and TRAb, informed diagnoses. The data were obtained in a study of T cells in Graves' hyperthyroidism and ophthalmopathy. Study conclusions and caveats: Expanded thyroid clonotypes (above 0.001) were mostly also found in blood.

Sequenced sample: blood. The chain combines TRBV19 with TRBJ2-5; TRBD1 matches 8 bases. This TCR was sampled from a man in his forties with Graves' ophthalmopathy. The chain's CDR3 is CASSSRGRVSVVQETQYF. The CDR3, as DNA: TGTGCCAGTAGTTCCAGGGGGCGAGTTTCGGTTGTGCAAGAGACCCAGTACTTC.